Described below is a single T cell receptor beta chain sequence and its context. Its target is unknown. A second roughly 7 to 11 cycle PCR used barcoded and J-beta primers. Carrying 12 random nucleotides, a template-switch adaptor labeled each individual cDNA molecule. TCRdb passed the 5' RACE reads through MiXCR, listing each CDR3 protein once. The table lists about 1.5 million distinct CDR3 sequences, roughly 43% of them singletons, with approximately 4.1% in the top ten. This CDR3 spans 16 amino acids. V was clipped by 0 bases and J by 0 bases, with 10 bases between them. Germline assignment: CDR1 SNHLY and CDR2 FYNNEI. This entry belongs to a study of blood T cells in healthy people across ages. Study-wide results and limits: Naive CD4+ cell counts and diversity both ran higher in long-lived than in aged donors.

The gene calls are TRBV2 and TRBJ2-3; D is undetermined. The TCR comes from a woman aged 18 to 35 in good health. The source material was blood. CDR3 DNA sequence: TGTGCCAGCAGTGAAGCGCGTCGAGCGAGCACAGATACGCAGTATTTT. Encoded protein: CASSEARRASTDTQYF.